This T cell receptor beta chain was sequenced during a study of T cells in Graves' hyperthyroidism and ophthalmopathy. This clonotype was recorded a few times. Clinical symptoms, serum thyroxine, TRAb, thyroid ultrasound and orbital computed tomography informed diagnoses. Amplification yielded TCR beta CDR3 regions, with RNA transcripts as the source. With the HTBI primer set, the TCR CDR3 went through a first round of RT-PCR. A single record per CDR3 protein comes from TCRdb applying MiXCR to the multiplex PCR reads. The sample consists of roughly 400,000 distinct CDR3 sequences, about 14% of them appearing once. This clonotype was obtained from a man aged 45 to 65 with Graves' ophthalmopathy. The sample comprised blood.

The CDR3 sequence: CASSISGRNTEAFF. The CDR3 DNA reads as TGTGCCAGTAGTATTTCAGGGAGGAACACTGAAGCTTTCTTT. This chain connects TRBV19 to TRBJ1-1, with a possible D match to TRBD1 (5 bases). Per germline, CDR1 LNHDA and CDR2 SQIVND (reference sequence). Trimming took off 3 bases at V and 1 base at J, with 9 bases between the two ends. There are 14 residues in the CDR3.